Each of the 21 T cell receptor beta chains below was sequenced from the same sample in a study of Graves' ophthalmopathy and Graves' hyperthyroidism (dated by TCRdb to 2017 to 2018). The listed sequencing device is Illumina HiSeq 2000. TCR beta CDR3 regions were amplified from RNA transcripts for repertoire sequencing. The first round was an RT-PCR using HTBI primers with the Qiagen OneStep RT-PCR kit, and this first round was followed by a second-round multiplex PCR, then size selection and purification. The public reads were quality trimmed at Q25 with fastp and then assembled into clones with MiXCR by TCRdb, keeping productive beta chains. Rows with one shared CDR3 protein collapse into an entry with the most common genes and DNA. The sample contains more than 550,000 distinct CDR3 sequences, about two fifths of them found a single time. The top ten constitute around 3% of the sample. The sequencing input was peripheral blood. The receptors come from an adult man with Graves' ophthalmopathy.

This clonotype was recorded many times. CDR3 sequence: CASSDSRQGSYEQYF. The CDR3 bases are TGTGCCAGCAGTGACTCGAGACAGGGGTCCTACGAGCAGTACTTC. The V call is TRBV6-4, the J call TRBJ2-7, with TRBD1 matching over 8 bases. The CDR3 is 15 residues long. Germline V lookup: CDR1 MRHNA, CDR2 SNTAGT. The junction had 2 bases not matched to a gene; V was cut back by 0 bases and J by 1 base.

There are a few counts of this clonotype. One end of the junction fails to match germline, which may point to a read error. The chain recombines TRBV2 with TRBJ1-2, with 9 bases matching TRBD1. Germline CDR1 reads SNHLY; CDR2 reads FYNNEI. The CDR3 is made up of 14 amino acids. Here the CDR3 reads CAISEGQGWYGYTF. The CDR3 DNA is TGTGCCATCAGTGAGGGACAGGGATGGTACGGCTACACCTTC.

The J gene is TRBJ2-5, the V gene TRBV2; D remains ambiguous. Judging by the DNA end, TRBJ2-1 fits better; the J call may be wrong. CDR3 length: 8 amino acids. Germline CDR1 and CDR2: SNHLY and FYNNEI. CDR3 DNA sequence: TGTGCCAGCAGTGACCAGTTCTTC. This gives the protein CASSDQFF.

This clonotype has more than one count but fewer than ten. This sequence joins TRBV6-5 and TRBJ2-7, with D possibly being TRBD2 (5 bases). This CDR3 is built from 15 residues. Per germline, CDR1 MNHEY and CDR2 SVGAGI. V gave up 2 bases and J gave up 0 bases, with 11 bases separating them. The CDR3 reads CASSYLSANSYEQYF. The CDR3 coding sequence is TGTGCCAGCAGTTACCTTAGCGCGAACTCCTACGAGCAGTACTTC.

The chain is built from TRBV30 and TRBJ1-6; no firm D call. Germline CDR1 reads GTSNPN; CDR2 reads SVGIG (reference sequence). The CDR3 sequence is 11 residues long. V lost 3 bases, J lost 16 bases, and 13 bases lay in between. CDR3 amino acids: CAWSTLGDLHF. In DNA, the CDR3 is TGTGCCTGGAGCACCCTTGGGGATCTCCACTTT.

Worth noting for this clonotype: At one boundary the junction diverges from the germline segment, which might be a read error. The V call is TRBV10-3, the J call TRBJ2-6; the D is unclear. The CDR3 is 14 amino acids. Germline lookup yields CDR1 ENHRY and CDR2 SYGVKD. The CDR3 DNA reads as TGTGCCACCAGTGGCCCGGCTGGGGCCAACGTCCTGACTTTC. Amino acids: CATSGPAGANVLTF.

At least ten counts were recorded for this clonotype. The chain combines TRBV6-5 with TRBJ2-7; D unclear. The germline V and J ends were trimmed by 2 bases and 4 bases, with 9 bases remaining between them. Germline values: CDR1 MNHEY, CDR2 SVGAGI. The CDR3 contains 13 residues. The CDR3 DNA sequence: TGTGCCAGCAGTTACGGGGTTTGGTACGAGCAGTACTTC. As protein: CASSYGVWYEQYF.

This chain links TRBV11-2 with TRBJ1-6; tentatively, D is TRBD1 (6 bases). The CDR3 runs to 18 residues. V was shortened by 1 base and J by 8 bases, with 21 bases between the two germline ends. Looked up from germline, CDR1 is SGHAT and CDR2 is FQNNGV. CDR3 DNA sequence: TGTGCCAGCAGCTTAGTACGGGACACCGGGGGGTATGATTCACCCCTCCACTTT. Amino acids: CASSLVRDTGGYDSPLHF.

The rearrangement links TRBV7-9 to TRBJ1-2, with unresolved D. V was cut by 4 bases and J by 3 bases, with 12 bases left in between. This CDR3 is built from 14 residues. Germline V gene sequence: CDR1 SEHNR, CDR2 FQNEAQ (reference sequence). The CDR3 loop reads CASSSRNADYGYTF. CDR3 DNA: TGTGCCAGCAGCTCGCGAAACGCGGACTATGGCTACACCTTC.

Details on this clonotype: Since a much larger clone is just one base distant, this may be a read error. The chain employs TRBV7-2 and TRBJ2-5; D is uncertain. The CDR3 runs 14 residues. CDR1 and CDR2 (germline): SGHTA, FQGNSA. V was shortened by 4 bases and J by 8 bases, with 17 bases between the two germline ends. In DNA form, the CDR3 reads TGTGCCAGCAGCTCCTTCGGTCTAAGGGAAACCCAGTACTTC. It yields the protein CASSSFGLRETQYF.

This clonotype was seen more than once but under ten times. V usage is TRBV11-3 and J usage is TRBJ2-6; possible D gene TRBD2, 6 bases. Germline values: CDR1 SGHNT, CDR2 YENEEA. The CDR3 loop spans 18 amino acids. The ends were cut back, 4 bases at V and 0 bases at J, with 16 bases in the middle. The CDR3 coding sequence is TGTGCCAGCAGCTCCCGGGATTCGGGGGACTCTGGGGCCAACGTCCTGACTTTC. It is translated as CASSSRDSGDSGANVLTF.

The chain combines TRBV29-1 with TRBJ2-3, with D maybe TRBD1 (6 bases). The germline CDR1 and CDR2 sequences are SQVTM and ANQGSEA. The CDR3 runs 15 residues. Trimming cost V 7 bases and J 2 bases, with 19 bases left between them. Here the CDR3 reads CSAMDSSGNTDTQYF. The CDR3 DNA reads as TGCAGCGCCATGGACAGTTCTGGAAACACAGATACGCAGTATTTT.

The sample holds many counts of this clonotype. CDR3 in DNA: TGTGCCAGCAGCTTGCGTGACCTAAACACCGGGGAGCTGTTTTTT. Residues: CASSLRDLNTGELFF. This chain joins TRBV7-9 and TRBJ2-2; D call uncertain. Between the trimmed V and J ends, which lost 3 bases and 2 bases, there was a span of 10 bases. The CDR3 has 15 amino acids. Germline CDR1 is SEHNR and CDR2 is FQNEAQ (reference sequence).

This clonotype was recorded once. One junction end does not reproduce the germline sequence, and a read error may be involved. This chain uses TRBV20-1 with TRBJ2-7; tentatively, D is TRBD2 (5 bases). The germline V gene has CDR1 DFQATT and CDR2 SNEGSKA (reference sequence). The CDR3 contains 13 residues. The chain's CDR3 is CIAKDWETYEQYF. The CDR3 DNA follows: TGCATTGCTAAGGACTGGGAAACCTACGAGCAGTACTTC.

The J gene is TRBJ1-1, the V gene TRBV20-1; possibly TRBD1 for D (5 bases). Germline CDR1 is DFQATT and CDR2 is SNEGSKA (reference sequence). V lost 3 bases and J 5 bases, leaving 25 bases between the germline ends. This CDR3 has 17 amino acids. This CDR3 reads CSARGGRKPSWRTEAFF. For the CDR3, the DNA is TGCAGTGCTAGGGGGGGAAGAAAGCCCTCCTGGAGGACTGAAGCTTTCTTT.

This clonotype was observed at least ten times. The chain employs TRBV20-1 and TRBJ1-5; 10 bases map to TRBD1. The CDR3 is 16 amino acids. Germline trimming cut 3 bases from V and 6 bases from J; bases unmatched to any gene: 11. In germline, CDR1 is DFQATT, CDR2 SNEGSKA (reference sequence). The CDR3 reads CSASAAGTGDVQPQHF. The CDR3 DNA is TGCAGTGCTAGTGCTGCCGGGACAGGGGACGTTCAGCCCCAGCATTTT.

For this clonotype: One end of the junction does not line up with germline, which may come from a read error. The chain links TRBV5-1 to TRBJ1-5; 8 bases line up with TRBD1. Germline CDR1 and CDR2: SGHRS and YFSETQ. The CDR3 contains 14 residues. DNA of the CDR3: TGCGCCGGCAGCTCGGGACAGGACGGGCAGCCCCAGCATTTT. Translated: CAGSSGQDGQPQHF.

The sample holds many counts of this clonotype. The chain combines TRBV7-2 with TRBJ1-6, with TRBD1 matching 9 bases. J lost 8 bases, V lost 5 bases, and 7 bases had no gene match. Looked up from germline, CDR1 is SGHTA and CDR2 is FQGNSA. The CDR3 covers 15 residues. The DNA for the CDR3 is TGTGCCAGCAGCACGGGACAGGGAGGCTATTCACCCCTCCACTTT. It yields the protein CASSTGQGGYSPLHF.

On this clonotype itself: A much larger clone differs by one base, so this may be a read error. The chain is built from TRBV7-9 and TRBJ1-4; no reliable D call. This CDR3 region has 14 residues. From germline, CDR1 is SEHNR and CDR2 FQNEAQ (reference sequence). The CDR3 region is CASSPALDDEKLLF. The CDR3 region has the DNA TGTGCCAGCAGCCCCGCGCTGGATGATGAAAAACTGCTTTTT.

V usage is TRBV7-2 and J usage is TRBJ1-6, with 7 bases identical to TRBD1. This CDR3 has 15 amino acids. Unmatched junction bases numbered 4, after V lost 1 base and J lost 7 bases. Germline values: CDR1 SGHTA, CDR2 FQGNSA. CDR3 bases: TGTGCCAGCAGCTTAGGACAGGGCAAAAATTCACCCCTCCACTTT. It yields the protein CASSLGQGKNSPLHF.

This chain connects TRBV10-3 to TRBJ2-2; 9 nucleotides align to TRBD1. This CDR3 has 14 residues. With 8 bases clipped from V and 7 bases from J, the junction kept 8 bases outside the gene matches. Germline CDR1 reads ENHRY; CDR2 reads SYGVKD. The CDR3 reads CAIGTGRGGGELFF. The CDR3 DNA follows: TGTGCCATCGGGACAGGGCGTGGAGGCGGGGAGCTGTTTTTT.